This T cell receptor beta chain was found in a study of neurological immune-mediated disorders. One entry per CDR3 protein results from TCRdb running MiXCR on the 5' RACE reads. The sample shows 67,000 or so distinct CDR3 sequences, roughly an eighth of them seen only once. Time point here: longitudinal time-point 1 (baseline). Notes on this clonotype: An end of the junction does not agree with germline; a read error may underlie this.

The CDR3 consists of 16 residues. Germline CDR1 and CDR2: SGHDT and YYEEEE. V gene TRBV5-6 combines with J gene TRBJ2-2, with D perhaps matching TRBD1 or TRBD2 (7 bases each). The TCR sequence derives from a female donor with HTLV-1-associated myelopathy (HAM/TSP). Input material: PBMCs. The chain's CDR3 is CASSLFQGGDTRELFF. The CDR3 region has the DNA TGTGCCAGCAGCTTGTTTCAGGGGGGGGACACCAGGGAGCTGTTTTTT. Using reference TRBV5-6 and TRBJ2-2 for the parts outside the CDR3, the full variable domain is DAGVTQSPTHLIKTRGQQVTLRCSPKSGHDTVSWYQQALGQGPQFIFQYYEEEERQRGNFPDRFSGHQFPNYSSELNVNALLLGDSALYLCASSLFQGGDTRELFFGEGSRLTVL.